Below are 14 T cell receptor beta chains sequenced from a single sample in a study of monozygotic twins with inflammatory bowel disease. TCRdb reprocessed the 5' RACE reads and keeps a single row for each CDR3 protein, giving no DNA. In total, the table holds fewer than 110,000 distinct CDR3 sequences. Material for sequencing was blood. The receptors were gathered from a human donor with ulcerative colitis or Crohn's disease, or a healthy co-twin of an affected twin (not recorded which).

V gene TRBV27 combines with J gene TRBJ2-7. Germline CDR1 reads MNHEY; CDR2 reads SMNVEV (reference sequence). CDR3 size: 12 residues. The CDR3: CASSFLGDEQYF.

The chain is built from TRBV27 and TRBJ1-1; without DNA, the TCRdb call of TRBD1 cannot be checked. CDR3 length equals 15 residues. Germline values: CDR1 MNHEY, CDR2 SMNVEV (reference sequence). CDR3 sequence: CASSPLVTGDTEAFF.

Here the CDR3 reads CASARVLYQETQYF. The chain has TRBV12-3 or TRBV12-4 and TRBJ2-5; TCRdb indicates TRBD2, and absent DNA this call remains unverified. CDR3 length: 14 residues.

V is TRBV2 and J is TRBJ2-4; TCRdb proposes TRBD1, but this gene call is untestable without DNA. The CDR3 is 14 amino acids. Germline-derived CDR1 and CDR2 are SNHLY and FYNNEI. The CDR3 spells CAAHRGLAKNIQYF.

The rearrangement uses TRBV3-1 and TRBJ2-2; the TCRdb D gene call, TRBD1, has no DNA to confirm it. Germline CDR1 reads LGHDT; CDR2 reads YNNKEL (reference sequence). This CDR3 contains 16 residues. CDR3 protein: CASSQRQGLNTGELFF.

The rearrangement joins TRBV7-2 to TRBJ1-3. This CDR3 is 16 amino acids long. The germline CDR1 and CDR2 sequences are SGHTA and FQGNSA. The CDR3 loop is CASSLVAAFGGNTIYF.

The chain links TRBV7-9 to TRBJ2-5. In germline, CDR1 is SEHNR, CDR2 FQNEAQ (reference sequence). This CDR3 spans 15 amino acids. The CDR3 reads CASSLALGLQETQYF.

The chain links TRBV5-1 to TRBJ1-4; TCRdb's D call, TRBD1, is unchecked because there is no DNA. The V gene's germline CDR1 is SGHRS and CDR2 YFSETQ. CDR3 length: 16 residues. The CDR3 spells CASSLETGRNNEKLFF. Looking up the rest from reference TRBV5-1 and TRBJ1-4 gives the full variable domain: KAGVTQTPRYLIKTRGQQVTLSCSPISGHRSVSWYQQTPGQGLQFLFEYFSETQRNKGNFPGRFSGRQFSNSRSEMNVSTLELGDSALYLCASSLETGRNNEKLFFGSGTQLSVL.

The CDR3 reads CASSSGVGNTEAFF. The V gene is TRBV5-1, the J gene TRBJ1-1; as DNA is missing, the TRBD1 call by TCRdb cannot be tested. Germline CDR1 reads SGHRS; CDR2 reads YFSETQ. CDR3 size: 14 residues. The variable domain in full, with the rest retrieved from reference TRBV5-1 and TRBJ1-1, is KAGVTQTPRYLIKTRGQQVTLSCSPISGHRSVSWYQQTPGQGLQFLFEYFSETQRNKGNFPGRFSGRQFSNSRSEMNVSTLELGDSALYLCASSSGVGNTEAFFGQGTRLTVV.

The chain employs TRBV20-1 and TRBJ2-7; TCRdb lists TRBD1, though no DNA is available to test this call. Germline values: CDR1 DFQATT, CDR2 SNEGSKA (reference sequence). The length of the CDR3 is 13 residues. The CDR3 sequence: CSAREQPERVQYF.

CDR3 sequence: CASSWGPGEAFF. This rearrangement joins TRBV5-1 to TRBJ1-1; the TCRdb call, TRBD1, lacks DNA for checking. This CDR3 contains 12 residues. Germline V gives CDR1 SGHRS, CDR2 YFSETQ.

V and J are TRBV27 and TRBJ2-7; TCRdb gives TRBD1 as the D gene, but with no DNA this cannot be confirmed. This CDR3 contains 14 residues. Germline V gene data show CDR1 as MNHEY and CDR2 as SMNVEV (reference sequence). The CDR3 sequence is CASSLAGGNYEQYF.

This rearrangement joins TRBV11-1 to TRBJ1-2; the D gene TCRdb calls, TRBD1, cannot be checked with no DNA. Germline lookup yields CDR1 SGHAT and CDR2 FQDESV (reference sequence). The CDR3 is 20 amino acids. The CDR3: CASSLTGTGALLFGPAGYTF.

CDR3 residues: CSASPGLQETQYF. The chain joins TRBV20-1 to TRBJ2-5; the TCRdb call, TRBD1, lacks DNA for checking. This CDR3 spans 13 amino acids. CDR1 is DFQATT and CDR2 is SNEGSKA in the germline V gene (reference sequence).